The present TCR beta chain was sequenced within a study of CD8 T cells in Susac syndrome (dated by TCRdb to the late 2010s). Describing the broader study: Repertoire sequencing was used to test whether CD8+ T cell activation and differentiation in Susac syndrome was antigen driven. What the work shows at the level of the full study, not this receptor alone: The study acknowledged that relatively few individuals were included in the TCR sequencing and HLA analysis.

RNA was extracted with the RNeasy kit and about 0.5 to 1 ug was reverse transcribed using random hexamers. TCR beta CDR3 regions were amplified with the immunoSEQ multiplex PCR assay covering 54 Vbeta and 13 Jbeta segments. Bias from PCR amplification was corrected by using a synthetic template baseline for primer optimization and for computational correction. Regarding the original processing steps: Reads were assigned to V, D and J genes according to IMGT and analyzed in immunoSEQ Analyzer, with only productive sequences retained. Clonality was calculated as one minus the Shannon entropy normalized by log2 of the number of productive unique sequences. For each patient and control, public and private clones were evaluated among the 100 most prevalent clones. Susac-specific clones were defined as absent from healthy and MS cohorts, around 970 published viral clones and other ImmuneACCESS disease sequences. TCRdb reprocessed the public reads (quality trimming at Q25 with fastp, clone calling with MiXCR) and kept in-frame beta chains. Entries are consolidated by CDR3 protein sequence, retaining the most common genes and DNA. TCRdb, not the original authors, processed these V and J calls. The sample table holds roughly 150,000 distinct CDR3 sequences, of which 92% were seen once. Roughly 0.08% of the sample is taken by the ten largest.

The CDR3 holds 14 amino acids from the cysteine to the phenylalanine. Kept here is only the CDR3 DNA, which spans 42 bases and is read in frame from base 1. As encoded in the germline V gene (reference sequence), CDR1 is LGHDT while CDR2 is YNNKEL. V lost 1 base and J lost 5 bases; the stretch between them is 9 bases long. High-throughput TCR beta sequencing profiled peripheral blood CD8+ and CD4+ T cells from healthy donors, Susac syndrome patients and multiple sclerosis patients. Healthy donors were age- and sex-matched controls. Bulk CD8+ and CD4+ T cells were purified magnetically by negative isolation, whereas CD8+ TEMRA cells were enriched by FACS. Blood was drawn into EDTA tubes, processed within 24 hours, and PBMCs were isolated by density gradient centrifugation. PBMCs destined for TCR sequencing were cryopreserved in liquid nitrogen and later thawed in a 37 °C water bath. The sorted or isolated CD4+, CD8+ and CD8+ TEMRA cells reached a purity of at least 90%.

A word on this clonotype: Its binding antigen is unknown. Base qualities are not provided; no much larger clone lies one nucleotide away.

The TCR comes from a human donor in good health. Specimen: CD4+ T cells from PBMCs. The chain links TRBV3-1 with TRBJ1-5, and TRBD1 may be the D gene, going by 5 matching bases. The DNA sequence follows: TGTGCCAGCAGCCAAGTTTGGGGCGATCAGCCCCAGCATTTT. This codes for CASSQVWGDQPQHF. The CDR3 plus the reference TRBV3-1 and TRBJ1-5 genes for the other parts give the full variable domain: DTAVSQTPKYLVTQMGNDKSIKCEQNLGHDTMYWYKQDSKKFLKIMFSYNNKELIINETVPNRFSPKSPDKAHLNLHINSLELGDSAVYFCASSQVWGDQPQHFGDGTRLSIL.